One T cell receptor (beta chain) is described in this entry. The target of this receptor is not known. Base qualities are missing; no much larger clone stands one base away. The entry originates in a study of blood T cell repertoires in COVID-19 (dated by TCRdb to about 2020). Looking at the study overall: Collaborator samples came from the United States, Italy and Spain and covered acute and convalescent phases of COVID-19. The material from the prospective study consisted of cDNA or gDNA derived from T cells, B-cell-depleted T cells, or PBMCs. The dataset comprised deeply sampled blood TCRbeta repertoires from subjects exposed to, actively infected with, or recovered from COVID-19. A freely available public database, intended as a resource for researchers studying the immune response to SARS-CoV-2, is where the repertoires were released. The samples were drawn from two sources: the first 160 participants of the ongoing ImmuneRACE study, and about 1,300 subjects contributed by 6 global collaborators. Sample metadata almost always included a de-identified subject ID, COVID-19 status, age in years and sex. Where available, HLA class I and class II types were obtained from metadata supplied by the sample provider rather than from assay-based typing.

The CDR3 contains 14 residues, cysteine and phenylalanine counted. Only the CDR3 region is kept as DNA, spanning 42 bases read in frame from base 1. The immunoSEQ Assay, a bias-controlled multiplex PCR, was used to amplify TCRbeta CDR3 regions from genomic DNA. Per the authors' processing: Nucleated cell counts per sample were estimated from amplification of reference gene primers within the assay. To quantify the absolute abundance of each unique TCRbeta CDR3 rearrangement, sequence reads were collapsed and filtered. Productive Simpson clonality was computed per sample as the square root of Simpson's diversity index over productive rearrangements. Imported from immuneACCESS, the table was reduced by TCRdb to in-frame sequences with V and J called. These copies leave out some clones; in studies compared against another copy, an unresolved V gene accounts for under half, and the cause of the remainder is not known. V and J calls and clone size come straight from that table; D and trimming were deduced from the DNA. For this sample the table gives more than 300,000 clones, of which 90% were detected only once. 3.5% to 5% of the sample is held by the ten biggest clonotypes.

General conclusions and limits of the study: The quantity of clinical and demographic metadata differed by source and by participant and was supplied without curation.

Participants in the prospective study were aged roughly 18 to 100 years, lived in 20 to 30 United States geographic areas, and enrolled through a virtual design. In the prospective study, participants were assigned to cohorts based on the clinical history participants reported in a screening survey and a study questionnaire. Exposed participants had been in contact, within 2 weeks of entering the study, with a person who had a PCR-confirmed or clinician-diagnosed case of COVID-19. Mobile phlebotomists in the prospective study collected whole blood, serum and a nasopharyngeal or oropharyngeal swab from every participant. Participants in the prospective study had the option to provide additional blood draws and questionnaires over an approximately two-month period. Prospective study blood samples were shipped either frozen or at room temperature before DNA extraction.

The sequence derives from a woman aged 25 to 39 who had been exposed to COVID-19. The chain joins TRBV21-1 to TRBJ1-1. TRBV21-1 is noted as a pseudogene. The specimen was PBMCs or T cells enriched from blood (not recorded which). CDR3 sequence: CASSKKELNTEAFF. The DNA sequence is TGTGCCAGCAGCAAAAAGGAACTAAACACTGAAGCTTTCTTT.